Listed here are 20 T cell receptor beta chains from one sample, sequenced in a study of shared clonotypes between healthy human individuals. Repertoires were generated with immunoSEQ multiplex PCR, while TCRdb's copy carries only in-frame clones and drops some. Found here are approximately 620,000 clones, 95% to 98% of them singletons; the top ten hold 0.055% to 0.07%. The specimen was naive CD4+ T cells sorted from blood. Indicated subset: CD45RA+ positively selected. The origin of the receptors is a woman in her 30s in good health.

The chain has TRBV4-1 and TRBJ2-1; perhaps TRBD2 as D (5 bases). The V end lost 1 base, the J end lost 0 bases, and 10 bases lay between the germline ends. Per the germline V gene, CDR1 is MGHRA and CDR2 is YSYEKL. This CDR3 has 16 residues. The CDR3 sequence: CASSQGTFFSYNEQFF. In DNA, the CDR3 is TGCGCCAGCAGCCAAGGGACTTTCTTCTCCTACAATGAGCAGTTCTTC.

Here the CDR3 reads CASRDPQGVEGYGYTF. The CDR3 bases are TGTGCCAGCAGAGATCCCCAGGGGGTAGAGGGCTATGGCTACACCTTC. This chain links TRBV28 with TRBJ1-2; 7 bases match TRBD1. The germline gives CDR1 MDHEN, CDR2 SYDVKM. The V gene end was trimmed by 6 bases and the J gene end by 4 bases; junction bases not matched to a gene: 14. This CDR3 region has 16 residues.

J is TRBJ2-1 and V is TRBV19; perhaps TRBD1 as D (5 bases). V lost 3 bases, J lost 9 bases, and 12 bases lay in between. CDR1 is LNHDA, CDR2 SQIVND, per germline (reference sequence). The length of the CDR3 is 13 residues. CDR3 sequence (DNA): TGTGCCAGTAGTATGGCAGGGATTATTGAGCAGTTCTTC. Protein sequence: CASSMAGIIEQFF.

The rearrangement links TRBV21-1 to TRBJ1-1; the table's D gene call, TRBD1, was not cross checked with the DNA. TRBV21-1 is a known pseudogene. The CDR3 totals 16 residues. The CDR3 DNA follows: TGTGCCAGCAGCAATGGCTCCCCCCCAATGAACACTGAAGCTTTCTTT. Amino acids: CASSNGSPPMNTEAFF.

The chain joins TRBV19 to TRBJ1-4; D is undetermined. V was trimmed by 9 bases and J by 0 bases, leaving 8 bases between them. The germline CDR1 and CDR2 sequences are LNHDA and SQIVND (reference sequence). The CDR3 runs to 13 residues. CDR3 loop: CARYLATNEKLFF. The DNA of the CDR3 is TGTGCCAGGTACCTAGCAACTAATGAAAAACTGTTTTTT.

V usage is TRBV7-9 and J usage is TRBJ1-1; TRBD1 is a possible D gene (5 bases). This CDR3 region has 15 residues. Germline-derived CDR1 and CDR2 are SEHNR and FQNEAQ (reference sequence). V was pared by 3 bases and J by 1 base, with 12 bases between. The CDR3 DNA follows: TGTGCCAGCAGCTTTGGAGGGACTTGGAACACTGAAGCTTTCTTT. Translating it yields CASSFGGTWNTEAFF.

CDR3 bases: TGTGCCAGCAGCCTGGACAGGGGACTCTACTCCTACGAGCAGTACTTC. Translation: CASSLDRGLYSYEQYF. V usage is TRBV5-6 and J usage is TRBJ2-7, with 9 bases identical to TRBD1. The length of the CDR3 is 16 residues. V shed 4 bases and J 0 bases; nucleotides not matched to a gene: 8. Germline values: CDR1 SGHDT, CDR2 YYEEEE.

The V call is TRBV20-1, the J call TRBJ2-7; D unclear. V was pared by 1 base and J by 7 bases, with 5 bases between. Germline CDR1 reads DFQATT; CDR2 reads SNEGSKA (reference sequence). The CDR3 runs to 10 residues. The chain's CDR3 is CSARVTEQYF. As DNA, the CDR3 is TGCAGTGCTAGAGTCACGGAGCAGTACTTC.

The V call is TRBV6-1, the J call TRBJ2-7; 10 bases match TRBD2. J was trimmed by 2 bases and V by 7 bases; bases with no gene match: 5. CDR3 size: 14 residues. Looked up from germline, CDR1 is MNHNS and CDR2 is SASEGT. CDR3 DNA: TGTGCCAGCATCGGACTAGCGGACCCCTACGAGCAGTACTTC. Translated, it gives CASIGLADPYEQYF.

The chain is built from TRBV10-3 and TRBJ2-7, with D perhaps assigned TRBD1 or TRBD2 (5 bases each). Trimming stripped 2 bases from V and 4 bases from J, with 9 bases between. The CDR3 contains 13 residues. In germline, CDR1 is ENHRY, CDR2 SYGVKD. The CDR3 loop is CAISEGGPYEQYF. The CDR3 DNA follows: TGTGCCATCAGTGAGGGGGGACCTTACGAGCAGTACTTC.

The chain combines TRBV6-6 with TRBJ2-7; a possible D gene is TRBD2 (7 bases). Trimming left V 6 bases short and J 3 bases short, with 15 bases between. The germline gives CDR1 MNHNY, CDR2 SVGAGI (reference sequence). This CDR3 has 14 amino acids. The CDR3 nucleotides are TGTGCCAGCAGAACCGGGGAGGGGGGCTACGAGCAGTACTTC. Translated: CASRTGEGGYEQYF.

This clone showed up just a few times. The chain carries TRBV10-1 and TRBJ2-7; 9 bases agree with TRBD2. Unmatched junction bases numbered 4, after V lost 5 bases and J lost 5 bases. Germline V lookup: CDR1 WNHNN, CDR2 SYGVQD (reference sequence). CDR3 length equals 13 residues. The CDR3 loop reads CASSPSGIDEQYF. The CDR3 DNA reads TGCGCCAGCAGTCCTAGCGGGATTGACGAGCAGTACTTC.

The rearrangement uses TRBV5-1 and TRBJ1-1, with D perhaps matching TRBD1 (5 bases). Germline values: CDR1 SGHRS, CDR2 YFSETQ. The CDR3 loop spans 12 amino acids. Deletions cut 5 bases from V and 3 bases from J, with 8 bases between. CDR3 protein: CASRRGDTEAFF. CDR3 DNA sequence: TGCGCCAGCAGGAGAGGGGACACTGAAGCTTTCTTT.

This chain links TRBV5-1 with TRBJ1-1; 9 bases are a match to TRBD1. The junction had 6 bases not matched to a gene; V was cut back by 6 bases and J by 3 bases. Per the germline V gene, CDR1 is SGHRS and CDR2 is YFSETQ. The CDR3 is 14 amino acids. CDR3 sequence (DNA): TGCGCCAGCAACCCGGGACAGGGCGACACTGAAGCTTTCTTT. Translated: CASNPGQGDTEAFF. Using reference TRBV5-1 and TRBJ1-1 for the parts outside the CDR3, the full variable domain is KAGVTQTPRYLIKTRGQQVTLSCSPISGHRSVSWYQQTPGQGLQFLFEYFSETQRNKGNFPGRFSGRQFSNSRSEMNVSTLELGDSALYLCASNPGQGDTEAFFGQGTRLTVV.

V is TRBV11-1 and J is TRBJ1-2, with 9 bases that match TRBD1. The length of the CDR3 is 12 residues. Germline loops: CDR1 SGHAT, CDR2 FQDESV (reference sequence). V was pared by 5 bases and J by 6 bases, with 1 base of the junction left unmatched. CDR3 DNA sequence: TGTGCCAGCAGCCGGGACAGGGATGGCTACACCTTC. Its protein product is CASSRDRDGYTF.

CDR3 protein: CASSFVSGTGGTHEQYF. The CDR3 coding sequence is TGCGCCAGCAGCTTTGTTAGCGGGACAGGCGGTACACACGAGCAGTACTTC. The chain is built from TRBV5-1 and TRBJ2-7; either TRBD1 or TRBD2 may fit D (8 bases each). CDR3 length equals 17 residues. The germline V gene encodes CDR1 SGHRS and CDR2 YFSETQ. Trimming shortened V by 2 bases and J by 5 bases, and 23 bases separated the two germline ends. Full variable domain (remainder filled in from reference TRBV5-1 and TRBJ2-7): KAGVTQTPRYLIKTRGQQVTLSCSPISGHRSVSWYQQTPGQGLQFLFEYFSETQRNKGNFPGRFSGRQFSNSRSEMNVSTLELGDSALYLCASSFVSGTGGTHEQYFGPGTRLTVT.

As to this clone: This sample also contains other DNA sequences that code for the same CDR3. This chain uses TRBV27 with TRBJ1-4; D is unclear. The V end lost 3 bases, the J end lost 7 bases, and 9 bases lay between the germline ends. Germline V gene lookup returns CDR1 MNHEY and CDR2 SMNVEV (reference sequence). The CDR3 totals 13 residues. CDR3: CASSFVLGEKLFF. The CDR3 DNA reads TGTGCCAGCAGTTTTGTCTTGGGTGAAAAACTGTTTTTT.

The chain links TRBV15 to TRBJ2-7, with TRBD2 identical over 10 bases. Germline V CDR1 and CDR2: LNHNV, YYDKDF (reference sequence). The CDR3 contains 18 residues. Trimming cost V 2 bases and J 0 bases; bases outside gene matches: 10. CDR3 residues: CATSRSGLADRNSYEQYF. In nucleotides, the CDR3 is TGTGCCACCAGCAGATCCGGACTAGCGGATAGAAACTCCTACGAGCAGTACTTC.

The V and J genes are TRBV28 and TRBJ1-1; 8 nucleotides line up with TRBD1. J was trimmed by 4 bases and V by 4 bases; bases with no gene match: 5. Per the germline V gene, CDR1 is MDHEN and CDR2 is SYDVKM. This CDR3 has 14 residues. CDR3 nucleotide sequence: TGTGCCAGCAGTTCAGGGGGCCTGGTCACTGAAGCTTTCTTT. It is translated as CASSSGGLVTEAFF.

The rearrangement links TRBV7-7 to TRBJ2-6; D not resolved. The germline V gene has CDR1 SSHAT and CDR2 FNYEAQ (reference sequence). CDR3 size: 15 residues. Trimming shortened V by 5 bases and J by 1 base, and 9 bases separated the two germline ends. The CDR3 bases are TGTGCCAGCAGCCCCCTGGATTCTGGGGCCAACGTCCTGACTTTC. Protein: CASSPLDSGANVLTF.